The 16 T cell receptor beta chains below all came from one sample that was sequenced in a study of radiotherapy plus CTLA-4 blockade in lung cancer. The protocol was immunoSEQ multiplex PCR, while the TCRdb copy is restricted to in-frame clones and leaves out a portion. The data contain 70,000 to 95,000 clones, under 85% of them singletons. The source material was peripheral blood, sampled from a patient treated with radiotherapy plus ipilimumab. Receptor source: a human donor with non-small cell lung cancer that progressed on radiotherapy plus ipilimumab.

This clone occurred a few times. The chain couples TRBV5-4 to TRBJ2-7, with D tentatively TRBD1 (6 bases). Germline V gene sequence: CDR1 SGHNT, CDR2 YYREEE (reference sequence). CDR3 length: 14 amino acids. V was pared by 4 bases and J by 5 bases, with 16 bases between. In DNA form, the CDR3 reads TGTGCCAGCAGCGCACTTAACAGGGTCCACGAGCAGTACTTC. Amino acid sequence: CASSALNRVHEQYF. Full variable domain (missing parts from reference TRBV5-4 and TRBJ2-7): ETGVTQSPTHLIKTRGQQVTLRCSSQSGHNTVSWYQQALGQGPQFIFQYYREEENGRGNFPPRFSGLQFPNYSSELNVNALELDDSALYLCASSALNRVHEQYFGPGTRLTVT.

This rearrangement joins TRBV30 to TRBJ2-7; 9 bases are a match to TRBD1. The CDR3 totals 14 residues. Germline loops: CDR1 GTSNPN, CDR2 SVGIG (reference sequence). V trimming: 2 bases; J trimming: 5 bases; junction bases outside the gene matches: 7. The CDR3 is CAWSIGTGSHEQYF. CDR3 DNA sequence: TGTGCCTGGAGTATCGGGACAGGGTCCCACGAGCAGTACTTC.

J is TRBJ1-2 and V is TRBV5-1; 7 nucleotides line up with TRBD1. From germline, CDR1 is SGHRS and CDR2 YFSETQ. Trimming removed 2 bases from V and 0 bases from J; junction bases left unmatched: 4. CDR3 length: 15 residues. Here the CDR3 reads CASSLAGGTNYGYTF. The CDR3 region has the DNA TGCGCCAGCAGCTTAGCAGGGGGAACTAACTATGGCTACACCTTC.

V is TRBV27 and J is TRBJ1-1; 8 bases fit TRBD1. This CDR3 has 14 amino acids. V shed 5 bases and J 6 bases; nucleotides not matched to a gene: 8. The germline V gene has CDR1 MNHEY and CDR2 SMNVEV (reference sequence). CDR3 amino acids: CASSRKDRAAEAFF. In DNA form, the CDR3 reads TGTGCCAGCAGTCGTAAGGACAGGGCGGCTGAAGCTTTCTTT.

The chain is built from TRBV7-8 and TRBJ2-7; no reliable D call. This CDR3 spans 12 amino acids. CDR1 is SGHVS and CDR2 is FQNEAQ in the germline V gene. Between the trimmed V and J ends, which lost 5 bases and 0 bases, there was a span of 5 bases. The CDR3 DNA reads TGTGCCAGCAGCAAGAGCTCCTACGAGCAGTACTTC. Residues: CASSKSSYEQYF.

The chain's CDR3 is CASSPGQALATGELFF. In nucleotides, the CDR3 is TGTGCCAGCAGCCCCGGGCAGGCCTTAGCCACCGGGGAGCTGTTTTTT. This chain connects TRBV11-3 to TRBJ2-2; D ambiguous. CDR3 length: 16 residues. CDR1 is SGHNT and CDR2 is YENEEA in the germline V gene. The V end lost 5 bases, the J end lost 4 bases, and 17 bases lay between the germline ends.

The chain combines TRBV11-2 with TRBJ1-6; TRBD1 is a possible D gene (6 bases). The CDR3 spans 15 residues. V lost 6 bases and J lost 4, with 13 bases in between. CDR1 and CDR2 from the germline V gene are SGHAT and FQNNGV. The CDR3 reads CASRRKQGYNSPLHF. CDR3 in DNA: TGTGCCAGCAGACGCAAACAGGGATATAATTCACCCCTCCACTTT.

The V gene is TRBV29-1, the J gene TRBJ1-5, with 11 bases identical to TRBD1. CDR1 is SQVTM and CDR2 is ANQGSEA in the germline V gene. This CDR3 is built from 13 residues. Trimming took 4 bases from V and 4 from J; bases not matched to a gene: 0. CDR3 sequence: CSVGDRGNQPQHF. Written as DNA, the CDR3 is TGCAGCGTTGGGGACAGGGGGAATCAGCCCCAGCATTTT.

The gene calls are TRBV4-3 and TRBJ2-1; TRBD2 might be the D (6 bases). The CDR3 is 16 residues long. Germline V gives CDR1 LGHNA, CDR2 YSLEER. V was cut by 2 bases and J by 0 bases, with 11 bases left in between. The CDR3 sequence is CASSQRLDGSYNEQFF. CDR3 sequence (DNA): TGCGCCAGCAGCCAACGACTAGACGGCTCCTACAATGAGCAGTTCTTC.

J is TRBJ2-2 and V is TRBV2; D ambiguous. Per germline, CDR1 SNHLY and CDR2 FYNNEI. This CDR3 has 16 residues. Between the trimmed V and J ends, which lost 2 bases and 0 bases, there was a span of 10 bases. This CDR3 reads CASSERAGPNTGELFF. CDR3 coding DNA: TGTGCCAGCAGTGAAAGGGCAGGACCGAACACCGGGGAGCTGTTTTTT.

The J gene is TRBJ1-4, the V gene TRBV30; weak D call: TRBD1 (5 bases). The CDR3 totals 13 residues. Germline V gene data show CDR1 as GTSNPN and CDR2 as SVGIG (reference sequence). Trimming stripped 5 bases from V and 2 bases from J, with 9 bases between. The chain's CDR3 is CAWSRQTNEKLFF. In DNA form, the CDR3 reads TGTGCCTGGTCCAGACAGACTAATGAAAAACTGTTTTTT.

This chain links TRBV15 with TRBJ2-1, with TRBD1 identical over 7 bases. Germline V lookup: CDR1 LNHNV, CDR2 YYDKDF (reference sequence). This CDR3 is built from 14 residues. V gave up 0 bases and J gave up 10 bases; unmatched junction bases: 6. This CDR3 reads CATSREQGLVEQFF. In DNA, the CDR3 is TGTGCCACCAGCAGAGAACAGGGGCTAGTCGAGCAGTTCTTC. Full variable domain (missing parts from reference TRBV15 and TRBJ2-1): DAMVIQNPRYQVTQFGKPVTLSCSQTLNHNVMYWYQQKSSQAPKLLFHYYDKDFNNEADTPDNFQSRRPNTSFCFLDIRSPGLGDTAMYLCATSREQGLVEQFFGPGTRLTVL.

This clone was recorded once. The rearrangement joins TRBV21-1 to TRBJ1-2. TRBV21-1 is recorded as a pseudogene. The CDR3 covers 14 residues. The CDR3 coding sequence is TGTGCCAGCAGCAAAGATCGGGAGCCCTATGGCTACACCTTC. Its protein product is CASSKDREPYGYTF.

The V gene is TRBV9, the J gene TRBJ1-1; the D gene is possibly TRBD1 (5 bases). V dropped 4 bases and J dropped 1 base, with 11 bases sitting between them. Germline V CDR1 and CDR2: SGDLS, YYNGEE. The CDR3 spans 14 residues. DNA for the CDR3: TGTGCCAGCAGCCCCTGGGACGGGAACACTGAAGCTTTCTTT. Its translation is CASSPWDGNTEAFF.

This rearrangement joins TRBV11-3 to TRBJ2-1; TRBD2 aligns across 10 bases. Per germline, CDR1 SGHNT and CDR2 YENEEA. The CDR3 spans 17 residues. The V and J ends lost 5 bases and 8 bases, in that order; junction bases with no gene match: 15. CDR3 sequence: CASSHPRASGSYDEQFF. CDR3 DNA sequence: TGTGCCAGCAGCCACCCCCGGGCTAGCGGGAGTTACGATGAGCAGTTCTTC.

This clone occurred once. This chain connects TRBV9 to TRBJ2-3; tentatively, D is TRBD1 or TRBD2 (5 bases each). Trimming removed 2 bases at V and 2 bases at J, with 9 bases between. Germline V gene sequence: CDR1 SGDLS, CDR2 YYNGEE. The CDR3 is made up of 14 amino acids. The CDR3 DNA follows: TGTGCCAGCAGCGTCCTAGGGACCACAGATACGCAGTATTTT. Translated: CASSVLGTTDTQYF.